This passage covers 24 T cell receptor beta chains from one sample sequenced in a study of OX40 agonist ivuxolimab in advanced cancers. Libraries were made using the immunoSEQ multiplex PCR assay. TCRdb provides this immuneACCESS table in a form limited to in-frame rearrangements. Some clones are lacking; in checked studies, under half of them reflect an unresolved V gene, and why the rest are absent is not known. The sample table lists over 100,000 clones, about 93% of them with a count of one. In total, the top ten clones hold approximately 0.99% of the sample. Sequenced here: CD4+ or CD8+ T cells sorted from blood, sampled in a trial of the OX40 agonist ivuxolimab. The receptors were sampled from an adult with an advanced solid tumor such as melanoma, head and neck, liver or kidney cancer.

This clone was recorded once. V gene TRBV7-2 combines with J gene TRBJ2-3; 10 bases map to TRBD2. The V gene end was trimmed by 5 bases and the J gene end by 4 bases; junction bases not matched to a gene: 6. This CDR3 has 15 amino acids. Germline-derived CDR1 and CDR2 are SGHTA and FQGNSA. The CDR3 DNA follows: TGTGCCAGCAGCCTAGGAGCGGGGGGGTCAGATACGCAGTATTTT. Protein product: CASSLGAGGSDTQYF.

The V call is TRBV5-4, the J call TRBJ1-4; possibly TRBD1 for D (5 bases). Germline assignment: CDR1 SGHNT and CDR2 YYREEE (reference sequence). With 4 bases removed from V and 8 bases from J, the gap between germline ends came to 15 bases. This CDR3 has 14 amino acids. The CDR3 loop reads CASSPRGLGEKLFF. In DNA form, the CDR3 reads TGTGCCAGCAGCCCTAGGGGCTTGGGCGAAAAACTGTTTTTT.

This chain links TRBV5-4 with TRBJ2-4, with 10 positions matching TRBD2. Per the germline V gene, CDR1 is SGHNT and CDR2 is YYREEE (reference sequence). J was trimmed by 3 bases and V by 4 bases; bases with no gene match: 13. The CDR3 length is 18 residues. The CDR3 loop is CASSPPPTSGFDKNIQYF. The CDR3 DNA follows: TGTGCCAGCAGCCCCCCCCCGACTAGCGGGTTTGACAAAAACATTCAGTACTTC.

The rearrangement links TRBV7-9 to TRBJ1-5; D gene uncertain. Per germline, CDR1 SEHNR and CDR2 FQNEAQ (reference sequence). The V end lost 1 base, the J end lost 0 bases, and 7 bases lay between the germline ends. This CDR3 contains 15 residues. CDR3 residues: CASSLDPSSNQPQHF. The CDR3 DNA reads TGTGCCAGCAGCTTAGACCCCAGTAGCAATCAGCCCCAGCATTTT.

This sequence joins TRBV5-6 and TRBJ2-7; tentatively, D is TRBD1 (5 bases). Deletions cut 3 bases from V and 0 bases from J, with 7 bases between. This CDR3 has 13 amino acids. Germline CDR1 reads SGHDT; CDR2 reads YYEEEE. The CDR3 here is CASSSDSSYEQYF. For the CDR3, the DNA is TGTGCCAGCAGCTCTGACAGCTCCTACGAGCAGTACTTC.

The genes are TRBV4-2 and TRBJ2-1, with D possibly being TRBD1 or TRBD2 (5 bases each). The CDR3 sequence is 13 residues long. V shed 6 bases and J shed 10 bases, with 16 bases lying between them. Germline CDR1 is LGHNA and CDR2 is YNFKEQ. The DNA for the CDR3 is TGTGCCAGCAGTTCTGGCAGAGAGGGGGAGCAGTTCTTC. Translated: CASSSGREGEQFF.

The V call is TRBV5-6, the J call TRBJ2-3, with a tentative D call TRBD1 (6 bases). Germline loops: CDR1 SGHDT, CDR2 YYEEEE. V was trimmed by 4 bases and J by 2 bases, leaving 14 bases between them. The CDR3 spans 15 residues. This CDR3 reads CASSPTGQITDTQYF. CDR3 sequence (DNA): TGTGCCAGCAGCCCCACTGGACAGATCACAGATACGCAGTATTTT.

This clone was counted only a few times. The CDR3 sequence: CASSTTDGNTEAFF. CDR3 sequence (DNA): TGTGCCAGCAGTACTACGGACGGGAACACTGAAGCTTTCTTT. The V and J genes are TRBV2 and TRBJ1-1; D is unresolved. CDR1 SNHLY and CDR2 FYNNEI come from the germline V gene. The CDR3 has 14 residues. V lost 5 bases and J 1 base, leaving 11 bases between the germline ends. Looking up the rest from reference TRBV2 and TRBJ1-1 gives the full variable domain: EPEVTQTPSHQVTQMGQEVILRCVPISNHLYFYWYRQILGQKVEFLVSFYNNEISEKSEIFDDQFSVERPDGSNFTLKIRSTKLEDSAMYFCASSTTDGNTEAFFGQGTRLTVV.

The chain has TRBV5-1 and TRBJ1-6; 9 bases align to TRBD1. The CDR3 spans 16 residues. Trimming took 3 bases from V and 14 from J; bases not matched to a gene: 15. The germline CDR1 and CDR2 sequences are SGHRS and YFSETQ. The DNA of the CDR3 is TGCGCCAGCAGCTGGGGACAGGGCGATACGCTGAGTTCCCTCCACTTT. Amino acid sequence: CASSWGQGDTLSSLHF.

The chain recombines TRBV19 with TRBJ2-7; 11 bases agree with TRBD1. V lost 5 bases and J lost 3; bases outside the gene matches: 6. The length of the CDR3 is 15 residues. Germline V gene data show CDR1 as LNHDA and CDR2 as SQIVND (reference sequence). CDR3 DNA sequence: TGTGCCAGTAGTCTGACCGGGACAGGGGGCTACGAGCAGTACTTC. It encodes CASSLTGTGGYEQYF.

The chain joins TRBV5-4 to TRBJ2-5; D gene unclear. Trimming shortened V by 2 bases and J by 1 base, and 9 bases separated the two germline ends. The CDR3 runs to 14 residues. Germline lookup yields CDR1 SGHNT and CDR2 YYREEE (reference sequence). The CDR3 reads CASSLGGAQETQYF. The CDR3 DNA reads TGTGCCAGCAGCTTAGGCGGAGCCCAAGAGACCCAGTACTTC.

The V gene is TRBV30, the J gene TRBJ1-4; a weak D match, TRBD1 (5 bases). The V gene lost 1 base and the J gene lost 8 bases, with 20 bases spanning the gap. There are 16 residues in the CDR3. From germline, CDR1 is GTSNPN and CDR2 SVGIG (reference sequence). As DNA, the CDR3 is TGTGCCTGGAGTGGCCCCGGGTCCGGGGGAAGCGAAAAACTGTTTTTT. Its translation is CAWSGPGSGGSEKLFF.

The chain links TRBV4-2 to TRBJ2-3; 7 bases match TRBD1. The CDR3 sequence is 19 residues long. Germline CDR1 reads LGHNA; CDR2 reads YNFKEQ. J was trimmed by 2 bases and V by 6 bases; bases with no gene match: 20. This CDR3 reads CASRPGQAPTSDNTDTQYF. Written as DNA, the CDR3 is TGTGCCAGCAGACCCGGACAGGCCCCAACCTCGGACAACACAGATACGCAGTATTTT.

This chain connects TRBV27 to TRBJ2-7; TRBD1 is a possible D gene (5 bases). The CDR3 sequence is 14 residues long. The ends were cut back, 7 bases at V and 3 bases at J, with 16 bases in the middle. Germline lookup yields CDR1 MNHEY and CDR2 SMNVEV (reference sequence). CDR3 region: CASTGQGRIYEQYF. CDR3 in DNA: TGTGCCAGCACCGGGCAGGGCAGGATCTACGAGCAGTACTTC.

The chain links TRBV11-3 to TRBJ2-7; no clear D. The germline CDR1 and CDR2 sequences are SGHNT and YENEEA. CDR3 length: 14 amino acids. The germline V and J ends were trimmed by 0 bases and 3 bases, with 9 bases remaining between them. The CDR3 reads CASSLERTLYEQYF. Written as DNA, the CDR3 is TGTGCCAGCAGCTTAGAAAGGACCCTCTACGAGCAGTACTTC.

V and J are TRBV5-1 and TRBJ1-1, with 10 bases lining up with TRBD1. CDR3 length: 14 amino acids. V was pared by 3 bases and J by 3 bases, with 2 bases of the junction left unmatched. Germline lookup yields CDR1 SGHRS and CDR2 YFSETQ. The CDR3: CASSWDRGYTEAFF. CDR3 bases: TGCGCCAGCAGCTGGGACAGGGGTTACACTGAAGCTTTCTTT.

The V and J genes are TRBV29-1 and TRBJ1-2, with 7 positions matching TRBD1. Losses at the gene ends were 4 bases for V and 4 bases for J; bases not matched to a gene: 12. CDR1 and CDR2 (germline): SQVTM, ANQGSEA. This CDR3 is 15 amino acids long. CDR3 DNA sequence: TGCAGCGTTGGAGGGGAAGACAGGGACCCCTATGGCTACACCTTC. Translation: CSVGGEDRDPYGYTF.

This rearrangement joins TRBV7-9 to TRBJ2-2; no firm D call. CDR3 length: 14 residues. The germline V gene has CDR1 SEHNR and CDR2 FQNEAQ (reference sequence). Trimming took 1 base from V and 5 from J, leaving 8 bases between them. DNA of the CDR3: TGTGCCAGCAGCTTAGAGGGCCGGACCGGGGAGCTGTTTTTT. It specifies CASSLEGRTGELFF.

V is TRBV19 and J is TRBJ1-2; perhaps TRBD1 as D (6 bases). Germline V gene sequence: CDR1 LNHDA, CDR2 SQIVND (reference sequence). Deletions cut 6 bases from V and 2 bases from J, with 16 bases between. The CDR3 has 15 amino acids. CDR3 in DNA: TGTGCCAGTAGCCCCCCTGGGGGCCGGAACTATGGCTACACCTTC. Its translation: CASSPPGGRNYGYTF.

This clone has just one count. The chain combines TRBV10-2 with TRBJ2-4; D is ambiguous. The CDR3 totals 15 residues. Germline V lookup: CDR1 WSHSY, CDR2 SAAADI. V was clipped by 3 bases and J by 0 bases, with 9 bases between them. In DNA, the CDR3 is TGCGCCAGCAGTGACGTGGGAATAGCCAAAAACATTCAGTACTTC. Translation gives CASSDVGIAKNIQYF.

The chain couples TRBV28 to TRBJ2-1; 9 bases match TRBD2. The CDR3 is made up of 15 amino acids. The V gene's germline CDR1 is MDHEN and CDR2 SYDVKM. The V and J ends lost 7 bases and 5 bases, in that order; junction bases with no gene match: 9. The CDR3 sequence: CASTNPTSGHNEQFF. DNA of the CDR3: TGTGCCAGCACCAACCCAACTAGCGGGCACAATGAGCAGTTCTTC.

The J gene is TRBJ2-1, the V gene TRBV19; the match to TRBD2 covers 12 bases. Germline assignment: CDR1 LNHDA and CDR2 SQIVND (reference sequence). The J segment lost 8 bases and the V segment lost 4 bases, leaving 9 bases of the junction unmatched. This CDR3 contains 16 residues. CDR3 amino acids: CASSKVTSGRRDEQFF. CDR3 sequence (DNA): TGTGCCAGTAGTAAAGTGACTAGCGGGAGACGGGATGAGCAGTTCTTC.

As to this clone: Germline and junction disagree at one end, which may indicate a read error. V usage is TRBV19 and J usage is TRBJ1-2, with D possibly matching TRBD1 (5 bases). Germline loops: CDR1 LNHDA, CDR2 SQIVND (reference sequence). The CDR3 loop spans 16 amino acids. In DNA, the CDR3 is TGTGTCAGTCTCGTCCTGGGTCGTGGGGGTGACTATGGCTACACCTTC. Amino acids: CVSLVLGRGGDYGYTF.

DNA of the CDR3: TGTGCCAGCAGTTACTCTGGGGGACCCATAGGGGCCCAGCATTTT. This encodes CASSYSGGPIGAQHF. The V and J genes are TRBV6-6 and TRBJ1-5; maybe TRBD1 (5 bases). Germline CDR1 and CDR2: MNHNY and SVGAGI (reference sequence). V was pared by 0 bases and J by 11 bases, with 17 bases between. The CDR3 loop spans 15 amino acids.